Listed below are T cell receptor beta chains from one sample, sequenced in a study of blood T cell repertoires in COVID-19. The repertoire was sequenced with immunoSEQ multiplex PCR; TCRdb's copy has only in-frame clones and lacks some. The sample has some 150,000 clones, roughly four fifths seen once. The sample was peripheral blood. The source is a human donor with acute or convalescent COVID-19. The donor label of this sample is uncertain. CDR3s include the opening cysteine and the closing phenylalanine or tryptophan. A D gene is named only where the DNA matches it firmly. Clone size is not always given. Where it is, it says once, few, many or a class for expanded clones.

V: TRBV11-2; J: TRBJ2-7; size: -; D: -; CDR3: CASSLRGSSSNQYF; DNA: TGTGCCAGCAGCTTACGGGGGAGTAGTAGTAATCAGTACTTC
V: TRBV7-9; J: TRBJ1-1; size: -; D: TRBD1; CDR3: CASSLPGQRNTEAFF; DNA: TGTGCCAGCAGCCTCCCGGGACAGAGAAACACTGAAGCTTTCTTT
V: TRBV2; J: TRBJ2-3; size: -; D: -; CDR3: CASSRESDTQYF; DNA: TGTGCCAGCAGTCGGGAGTCAGATACGCAGTATTTT
V: TRBV4-1; J: TRBJ2-3; size: -; D: TRBD1; CDR3: CASSDRQGSTDTQYF; DNA: TGCGCCAGCAGTGATAGACAGGGGAGCACAGATACGCAGTATTTT
V: TRBV29-1; J: TRBJ2-1; size: -; D: TRBD2; CDR3: CSAGLAGVGEQFF; DNA: TGCAGCGCCGGACTAGCGGGAGTTGGTGAGCAGTTCTTC
V: TRBV7-9; J: TRBJ1-2; size: once; D: -; CDR3: CASSPDGGTGYTF; DNA: TGTGCCAGCAGCCCTGACGGAGGGACGGGCTACACCTTC
V: TRBV9; J: TRBJ1-2; size: once; D: -; CDR3: CASSPRRVNYGYTF; DNA: TGTGCCAGCAGCCCTCGAAGAGTTAACTATGGCTACACCTTC
V: TRBV11-3; J: TRBJ2-7; size: -; D: -; CDR3: CASSLEVSYEQYF; DNA: TGTGCCAGCAGCTTGGAGGTCTCCTACGAGCAGTACTTC
V: TRBV11-2; J: TRBJ1-5; size: -; D: -; CDR3: CASSPRGGILDQPQHF; DNA: TGTGCCAGCAGCCCCCGAGGAGGGATTTTGGATCAGCCCCAGCATTTT
V: TRBV2; J: TRBJ2-3; size: few; D: TRBD2; CDR3: CASSPGSGRTDTQYF; DNA: TGTGCCAGCAGCCCGGGGAGCGGGAGAACAGATACGCAGTATTTT
V: TRBV5-1; J: TRBJ2-7; size: once; D: -; CDR3: CASSRGTTAYEQYF; DNA: TGCGCCAGCAGTAGAGGCACCACCGCCTACGAGCAGTACTTC
V: TRBV6-2/TRBV6-3; J: TRBJ2-2; size: -; D: -; CDR3: CASSPRIGRLGTGELFF; DNA: TGTGCCAGCAGCCCTCGGATCGGCAGGTTGGGCACCGGGGAGCTGTTTTTT
V: TRBV5-8; J: TRBJ2-7; size: -; D: TRBD2; CDR3: CASSLSRLAGLGQYF; DNA: TGTGCCAGCAGCTTGTCACGACTAGCGGGCCTGGGGCAGTACTTC
V: TRBV30; J: TRBJ1-5; size: -; D: -; CDR3: CAWSVPGEGYSNQPQHF; DNA: TGTGCCTGGAGTGTACCAGGAGAGGGCTATAGCAATCAGCCCCAGCATTTT
V: TRBV11-2; J: TRBJ1-5; size: few; D: -; CDR3: CASSRSGNQPQHF; DNA: TGTGCCAGCAGTCGGTCAGGGAATCAGCCCCAGCATTTT
V: TRBV10-3; J: TRBJ2-3; size: -; D: TRBD1; CDR3: CAISLDRDGNTQYF; DNA: TGTGCCATCAGTTTAGACAGGGACGGGAATACGCAGTATTTT
V: TRBV11-2; J: TRBJ2-7; size: once; D: -; CDR3: CASSPSRILDEQYF; DNA: TGTGCCAGCAGCCCCTCTAGGATTTTGGACGAGCAGTACTTC
V: TRBV5-1; J: TRBJ2-1; size: -; D: TRBD1; CDR3: CASSLAGGTGARYNEQFF; DNA: TGCGCCAGCAGCTTGGCGGGCGGGACAGGGGCCCGCTACAATGAGCAGTTCTTC
V: TRBV7-9; J: TRBJ2-3; size: -; D: -; CDR3: CASSLSLSTDTQYF; DNA: TGTGCCAGCAGCTTGTCACTTTCCACAGATACGCAGTATTTT
V: TRBV5-1; J: TRBJ1-4; size: -; D: TRBD1; CDR3: CASSFTPGQGGEKLFF; DNA: TGCGCCAGCAGCTTTACCCCGGGACAGGGAGGTGAAAAACTGTTTTTT
V: TRBV2; J: TRBJ2-1; size: -; D: -; CDR3: CASVGSGANEQFF; DNA: TGTGCCAGCGTTGGGAGCGGAGCCAATGAGCAGTTCTTC
V: TRBV11-2; J: TRBJ2-1; size: -; D: TRBD2; CDR3: CASSTRLAGIPYNEQFF; DNA: TGTGCCAGCAGCACCCGACTAGCGGGGATACCATACAATGAGCAGTTCTTC
V: TRBV5-8; J: TRBJ1-1; size: -; D: -; CDR3: CASSFKGGSTEAFF; DNA: TGTGCCAGCAGCTTTAAGGGGGGGAGCACTGAAGCTTTCTTT
V: TRBV4-1; J: TRBJ1-4; size: -; D: -; CDR3: CASSPGQLEKLFF; DNA: TGCGCCAGCAGCCCAGGACAGTTAGAAAAACTGTTTTTT
V: TRBV7-6; J: TRBJ2-7; size: -; D: -; CDR3: CASSAVDQLVEQYF; DNA: TGTGCCAGCAGCGCCGTAGATCAACTGGTGGAGCAGTACTTC
V: TRBV25-1; J: TRBJ1-2; size: -; D: TRBD1; CDR3: CASSDRTTGGGYGYTF; DNA: TGTGCCAGCAGTGATCGGACGACAGGGGGCGGATATGGCTACACCTTC
V: TRBV27; J: TRBJ2-7; size: -; D: TRBD1; CDR3: CASRRQGAYEQYF; DNA: TGTGCCAGCCGGCGCCAGGGGGCCTACGAGCAGTACTTC
V: TRBV5-6; J: TRBJ2-4; size: -; D: TRBD1; CDR3: CASSLVGQGPDAKNIQYF; DNA: TGTGCCAGCAGCCTAGTGGGACAGGGCCCTGACGCCAAAAACATTCAGTACTTC
V: TRBV5-1; J: TRBJ1-1; size: -; D: -; CDR3: CASSPREGDTEAFF; DNA: TGCGCCAGCTCCCCGAGGGAGGGGGACACTGAAGCTTTCTTT
V: TRBV5-1; J: TRBJ1-1; size: -; D: -; CDR3: CASSNGERGTEAFF; DNA: TGCGCCAGCAGTAACGGGGAGCGGGGGACTGAAGCTTTCTTT
V: TRBV30; J: TRBJ2-1; size: -; D: -; CDR3: CAWSGRGNEQFF; DNA: TGTGCCTGGAGTGGCCGAGGCAATGAGCAGTTCTTC